The 26 T cell receptor beta chains presented below share a single source sample, sequenced in a study of blood T cell repertoires in COVID-19. TCRdb's table, derived via immunoSEQ multiplex PCR, lists solely in-frame clones and lacks some. The data hold some 100,000 clones, with about four fifths observed a single time. The sequenced sample consisted of peripheral blood. All receptors derive from a human donor in a cohort sampled during active COVID-19.

V gene TRBV20-1 combines with J gene TRBJ2-7; D perhaps matches TRBD2 (6 bases). Germline assignment: CDR1 DFQATT and CDR2 SNEGSKA (reference sequence). This CDR3 spans 12 amino acids. V was trimmed by 3 bases and J by 4 bases, leaving 10 bases between them. The CDR3 region has the DNA TGCAGTGCTAGTGGCGGGGCTTACGAGCAGTACTTC. Translated: CSASGGAYEQYF.

The chain combines TRBV27 with TRBJ2-2, with D tentatively TRBD2 (5 bases). The germline V gene encodes CDR1 MNHEY and CDR2 SMNVEV (reference sequence). The V end lost 4 bases, the J end lost 4 bases, and 10 bases lay between the germline ends. The CDR3 runs to 14 residues. The CDR3 spells CASSSGKSTGELFF. The CDR3 nucleotides are TGTGCCAGCAGTTCGGGGAAGAGCACCGGGGAGCTGTTTTTT.

This clone was seen a single time. The chain links TRBV5-1 to TRBJ1-5; 10 nucleotides match TRBD1. The length of the CDR3 is 13 residues. V shed 0 bases and J 13 bases; nucleotides not matched to a gene: 4. CDR1 and CDR2 (germline): SGHRS, YFSETQ. CDR3 in amino acids: CASSLETGGGQHF. DNA of the CDR3: TGCGCCAGCAGCTTGGAGACAGGGGGCGGTCAGCATTTT.

V is TRBV30 and J is TRBJ2-7, with a tentative D call TRBD2 (6 bases). Germline V CDR1 and CDR2: GTSNPN, SVGIG (reference sequence). The CDR3 has 14 amino acids. V was shortened by 3 bases and J by 2 bases, with 14 bases between the two germline ends. CDR3 nucleotides: TGTGCCTGGAGCCACATGGGGGGAGCCTACGAGCAGTACTTC. Protein: CAWSHMGGAYEQYF.

This clone was counted once. J is TRBJ2-2 and V is TRBV20-1; the match to TRBD2 covers 12 bases. This CDR3 is built from 17 residues. Germline values: CDR1 DFQATT, CDR2 SNEGSKA (reference sequence). With 3 bases clipped from V and 4 bases from J, the junction kept 9 bases outside the gene matches. The CDR3 sequence is CSASRASGRAGTGELFF. The CDR3 DNA sequence: TGCAGTGCTAGTCGGGCTAGCGGGAGGGCCGGCACCGGGGAGCTGTTTTTT.

V gene TRBV9 combines with J gene TRBJ2-5; TRBD2 matches 7 bases. The V segment lost 0 bases and the J segment 4 bases; nucleotides outside the gene matches: 6. This CDR3 is built from 15 residues. Germline V CDR1 and CDR2: SGDLS, YYNGEE. CDR3 sequence: CASSVGVGGGETQYF. For the CDR3, the DNA is TGTGCCAGCAGCGTAGGTGTTGGGGGGGGAGAGACCCAGTACTTC.

A single count supports this clone. In DNA, the CDR3 is TGTGCCAGCAGCTTAGGAGGGACAGGGGTCAGAGTCCGTCAGCCCCAGCATTTT. It yields the protein CASSLGGTGVRVRQPQHF. The V gene is TRBV7-2, the J gene TRBJ1-5; 10 nucleotides match TRBD1. CDR3 length equals 18 residues. Germline V CDR1 and CDR2: SGHTA, FQGNSA. The V segment lost 1 base and the J segment 6 bases; nucleotides outside the gene matches: 12.

This chain uses TRBV19 with TRBJ1-5; D remains unclear. Trimming shortened V by 1 base and J by 7 bases, and 14 bases separated the two germline ends. This CDR3 is built from 15 residues. CDR1 LNHDA and CDR2 SQIVND come from the germline V gene (reference sequence). In DNA form, the CDR3 reads TGTGCCAGTAGTATAGGAGGGCAGTCGTCGCAGCCCCAGCATTTT. Its translation: CASSIGGQSSQPQHF.

This clone was counted only a few times. V is TRBV29-1 and J is TRBJ1-2, with D tentatively TRBD1 (5 bases). This CDR3 has 12 amino acids. V was cut by 7 bases and J by 6 bases, with 15 bases left in between. Germline values: CDR1 SQVTM, CDR2 ANQGSEA. The CDR3 nucleotides read TGCAGCGGCCTCGGGGGTGGAGATGGCTACACCTTC. It codes for CSGLGGGDGYTF.

CDR3 sequence: CATGTSGRGLGNEQFF. The CDR3 DNA is TGTGCCACCGGGACTAGCGGGAGAGGTTTGGGCAATGAGCAGTTCTTC. This sequence joins TRBV14 and TRBJ2-1; 14 bases are shared with TRBD2. Germline V lookup: CDR1 SGHDN, CDR2 FVKESK. This CDR3 has 16 residues. V shed 10 bases and J 6 bases; nucleotides not matched to a gene: 11. Full variable domain (outside the CDR3, taken from reference TRBV14 and TRBJ2-1): EAGVTQFPSHSVIEKGQTVTLRCDPISGHDNLYWYRRVMGKEIKFLLHFVKESKQDESGMPNNRFLAERTGGTYSTLKVQPAELEDSGVYFCATGTSGRGLGNEQFFGPGTRLTVL.

This rearrangement joins TRBV7-2 to TRBJ2-3; maybe TRBD2 (5 bases). CDR1 and CDR2 (germline): SGHTA, FQGNSA. V shed 5 bases and J shed 2 bases, with 11 bases lying between them. The CDR3 is 14 residues long. The CDR3 loop is CASSPRDYTDTQYF. CDR3 coding DNA: TGTGCCAGCAGCCCCCGTGACTACACAGATACGCAGTATTTT.

The V and J genes are TRBV5-1 and TRBJ2-3, with D perhaps TRBD1 (6 bases). V lost 5 bases and J lost 0, with 10 bases in between. The CDR3 has 14 amino acids. Germline CDR1 and CDR2: SGHRS and YFSETQ. The CDR3 DNA is TGCGCCAGCAGGGGGGCCACTAGCACAGATACGCAGTATTTT. Its protein product is CASRGATSTDTQYF.

This clone was observed a single time. The V gene is TRBV4-3, the J gene TRBJ1-1; TRBD1 might be the D (5 bases). In germline, CDR1 is LGHNA, CDR2 YSLEER. CDR3 length: 16 amino acids. V was clipped by 1 base and J by 2 bases, with 14 bases between them. The CDR3 spells CASSQVSRTPNTEAFF. DNA of the CDR3: TGCGCCAGCAGCCAAGTTAGTAGGACACCCAACACTGAAGCTTTCTTT.

The CDR3: CASSSQGQGNMVAGNTIYF. The DNA of the CDR3 is TGTGCCAGCAGCTCCCAAGGACAGGGGAATATGGTAGCTGGAAACACCATATATTTT. V is TRBV7-2 and J is TRBJ1-3, with TRBD1 matching over 9 bases. After removal of 4 bases from V and 2 bases from J, the junction contained 15 bases not matched to a gene. The CDR3 is 19 amino acids. From germline, CDR1 is SGHTA and CDR2 FQGNSA.

The gene calls are TRBV7-2 and TRBJ2-1, with 8 bases matching TRBD1. Trimming took 8 bases from V and 1 from J; bases not matched to a gene: 4. Germline V gene lookup returns CDR1 SGHTA and CDR2 FQGNSA. There are 14 residues in the CDR3. The CDR3 protein is CASSRDRSYNEQFF. The CDR3 nucleotides are TGTGCCAGCTCCCGGGACAGGTCCTACAATGAGCAGTTCTTC.

This clone was counted between two and nine times. The chain recombines TRBV2 with TRBJ2-2; 7 nucleotides line up with TRBD1. The junction had 4 bases not matched to a gene; V was cut back by 4 bases and J by 2 bases. The CDR3 is made up of 15 amino acids. Germline V gene lookup returns CDR1 SNHLY and CDR2 FYNNEI. The CDR3 region is CASSAGTANTGELFF. Here the CDR3 DNA reads TGTGCCAGCAGTGCCGGGACAGCAAACACCGGGGAGCTGTTTTTT. Combining the CDR3 with reference TRBV2 and TRBJ2-2 gives the whole variable domain EPEVTQTPSHQVTQMGQEVILRCVPISNHLYFYWYRQILGQKVEFLVSFYNNEISEKSEIFDDQFSVERPDGSNFTLKIRSTKLEDSAMYFCASSAGTANTGELFFGEGSRLTVL.

This clone was found once. The rearrangement links TRBV19 to TRBJ1-1, with D perhaps TRBD1 (5 bases). This CDR3 has 15 amino acids. Deletions cut 8 bases from V and 5 bases from J, with 21 bases between. Germline values: CDR1 LNHDA, CDR2 SQIVND (reference sequence). The CDR3 sequence is CASGWGQGGTTEAFF. CDR3 sequence (DNA): TGTGCCAGTGGCTGGGGTCAGGGCGGTACGACTGAAGCTTTCTTT.

V is TRBV4-1 and J is TRBJ2-7, with TRBD1 identical over 8 bases. In germline, CDR1 is MGHRA, CDR2 YSYEKL. After removal of 8 bases from V and 3 bases from J, the junction contained 6 bases not matched to a gene. The CDR3 is 13 residues long. This chain's CDR3 is CASSGQGLYEQYF. CDR3 sequence (DNA): TGCGCCAGCTCCGGACAGGGTCTCTACGAGCAGTACTTC.

CDR3 in DNA: TGTGCCAGCAGTTTGAAGGACAGGGGACAAATGAACACTGAAGCTTTCTTT. It yields the protein CASSLKDRGQMNTEAFF. The chain links TRBV28 to TRBJ1-1, with 9 nucleotides matching TRBD1. Germline lookup yields CDR1 MDHEN and CDR2 SYDVKM. Trimming took 3 bases from V and 0 from J; bases not matched to a gene: 8. The CDR3 is made up of 17 amino acids. Looking up the rest from reference TRBV28 and TRBJ1-1 gives the full variable domain: DVKVTQSSRYLVKRTGEKVFLECVQDMDHENMFWYRQDPGLGLRLIYFSYDVKMKEKGDIPEGYSVSREKKERFSLILESASTNQTSMYLCASSLKDRGQMNTEAFFGQGTRLTVV.

This sequence joins TRBV7-3 and TRBJ2-7; 10 nucleotides match TRBD1. The germline CDR1 and CDR2 sequences are SGHTA and FQGTGA. V shed 5 bases, J shed 10 bases, and the junction held 11 bases outside the gene matches. This CDR3 is built from 14 residues. CDR3 sequence reads: CASSVGGQGFTQYF. The CDR3 coding sequence is TGTGCCAGCAGCGTAGGGGGACAGGGGTTTACTCAGTACTTC.

The CDR3 DNA reads as TGTGCCAGCTCACCAATCGAGGGTCTGGGTCAGCCCCAGCATTTT. Translated, it gives CASSPIEGLGQPQHF. V and J are TRBV18 and TRBJ1-5; the D is unclear. The CDR3 is 15 amino acids. The germline V and J ends were trimmed by 2 bases and 6 bases, with 14 bases remaining between them. Per germline, CDR1 KGHSH and CDR2 LQKENI.

V usage is TRBV11-3 and J usage is TRBJ2-7; unclear D gene. Trimming removed 1 base at V and 1 base at J, with 8 bases between. Germline V lookup: CDR1 SGHNT, CDR2 YENEEA. This CDR3 is built from 14 residues. CDR3 sequence (DNA): TGTGCCAGCAGCTTAGGGTCCGGGTCCTACGAGCAGTACTTC. As protein: CASSLGSGSYEQYF.

Note on this clone: The junction shows a germline mismatch at one end, possibly a read error. The V call is TRBV18, the J call TRBJ1-2; 9 nucleotides match TRBD1. Germline V gene sequence: CDR1 KGHSH, CDR2 LQKENI. CDR3 size: 16 residues. The CDR3: CASSAPGQGRFSGYTF. CDR3 DNA: TGTGCCAGCTCAGCACCGGGACAGGGCAGGTTCTCTGGCTACACCTTC.

This chain uses TRBV11-3 with TRBJ2-1; 7 bases are shared with TRBD2. With 1 base clipped from V and 9 bases from J, the junction kept 12 bases outside the gene matches. Germline CDR1 and CDR2: SGHNT and YENEEA. The CDR3 has 16 residues. The CDR3 protein is CASSLGVGGRSSEQFF. In DNA form, the CDR3 reads TGTGCCAGCAGCTTAGGCGTCGGCGGGAGAAGCAGTGAGCAGTTCTTC.

This sequence joins TRBV27 and TRBJ1-2; D is uncertain. The CDR3 consists of 14 residues. The V end was cut by 8 bases, the J end by 2 bases, with 15 bases between. Germline-derived CDR1 and CDR2 are MNHEY and SMNVEV (reference sequence). This CDR3 is CASERGKENYGYTF. CDR3 nucleotide sequence: TGTGCCAGCGAGAGAGGGAAAGAAAACTATGGCTACACCTTC.

This chain connects TRBV20-1 to TRBJ1-1; D is uncertain. The length of the CDR3 is 13 residues. The germline V and J ends were trimmed by 3 bases and 1 base, with 9 bases remaining between them. Germline assignment: CDR1 DFQATT and CDR2 SNEGSKA (reference sequence). This CDR3 reads CSASWATNTEAFF. In nucleotides, the CDR3 is TGCAGTGCTAGTTGGGCAACGAACACTGAAGCTTTCTTT.